This T cell receptor beta chain is drawn from a study of T cells after yellow fever vaccination. This clonotype was counted only a few times. No antigen is known for it. By 5'RACE template switching, TCR cDNA was produced, with a universal primer site and UMIs added in the process. One entry per CDR3 protein, called by TCRdb with MiXCR from the 5' RACE reads. The profile covers fewer than 400,000 distinct CDR3 sequences, with approximately 12% appearing a single time and approximately 3% taken by the ten largest. The study, taken as a whole, reports: Few clonotypes appeared in both CD4 and CD8 compartments. In post-booster samples, most primary-vaccination clones reappeared (about 95% CD4, roughly 89% CD8). The presence of abundant clonotypes contaminating from the bulk population was possible in FACS-sorted repertoires.

In germline, CDR1 is MNHEY, CDR2 SMNVEV (reference sequence). The CDR3 contains 15 residues. Unmatched junction bases numbered 4, after V lost 7 bases and J lost 2 bases. This chain connects TRBV27 to TRBJ2-1; 11 bases are a match to TRBD2. This TCR derives from a man between 18 and 29 years old who received the YFV17D yellow fever vaccine. The sequencing here drew on CD4+ T cells sorted from PBMCs, taken 45 days after the yellow fever booster vaccination. The CDR3, as DNA: TGTGCCAGCATTTCTAGCGGGGGGCCCTACAATGAGCAGTTCTTC. Its protein product is CASISSGGPYNEQFF.